One and the same sample provided the 29 T cell receptor beta chains below, sequenced in a study of blood T cells in healthy people across ages. Sample-barcoded 5' priming and a J-beta primer mix drove a second PCR of roughly 6 to 12 cycles. From the 5' RACE reads, TCRdb called clonotypes with MiXCR, one entry per CDR3 protein. This table holds 780,000 or so distinct CDR3 sequences, around 50% found once. Sequencing used blood. These receptors all come from a man aged 35-49 years in good health.

The V call is TRBV29-1, the J call TRBJ1-1; D might be TRBD1 (5 bases). Germline V gene sequence: CDR1 SQVTM, CDR2 ANQGSEA. Deletions cut 7 bases from V and 4 bases from J, with 13 bases between. The CDR3 sequence is 12 residues long. The CDR3 DNA sequence: TGCAGCGCGGGGGAGGGGAGCACTGAAGCTTTCTTT. Its translation is CSAGEGSTEAFF.

The V call is TRBV27, the J call TRBJ2-5; 8 bases line up with TRBD1. The CDR3 contains 15 residues. J gave up 2 bases and V 5 bases, and 7 bases lay outside the gene matches. Per germline, CDR1 MNHEY and CDR2 SMNVEV (reference sequence). The CDR3 region is CASSPGQGWQETQYF. In nucleotides, the CDR3 is TGTGCCAGCAGTCCAGGACAGGGTTGGCAAGAGACCCAGTACTTC.

The chain couples TRBV29-1 to TRBJ2-1; D is unclear. The CDR3 sequence is 12 residues long. Looked up from germline, CDR1 is SQVTM and CDR2 is ANQGSEA. V was shortened by 4 bases and J by 3 bases, with 7 bases between the two germline ends. The CDR3 coding sequence is TGCAGCGTTGCTGTGGGCTACAATGAGCAGTTCTTC. It codes for CSVAVGYNEQFF.

The V gene is TRBV20-1, the J gene TRBJ2-1; 10 bases agree with TRBD2. The trim removed 3 bases at V and 2 bases at J, leaving 4 bases unmatched. This CDR3 comprises 15 residues. CDR1 and CDR2 from the germline V gene are DFQATT and SNEGSKA (reference sequence). CDR3: CSARTSGSTYNEQFF. CDR3 coding DNA: TGCAGTGCTAGGACTAGCGGGTCTACCTACAATGAGCAGTTCTTC.

V is TRBV7-8 and J is TRBJ2-1; possibly TRBD1 or TRBD2 for D (5 bases each). This CDR3 comprises 15 residues. The germline V and J ends were trimmed by 5 bases and 7 bases, with 18 bases remaining between them. Looked up from germline, CDR1 is SGHVS and CDR2 is FQNEAQ. CDR3 DNA: TGTGCCAGCAGCCCGATCCGGGACGTAAATAATGAGCAGTTCTTC. Protein: CASSPIRDVNNEQFF.

The chain employs TRBV25-1 and TRBJ1-2; 8 bases map to TRBD1. The CDR3 is made up of 15 amino acids. The V and J ends lost 8 bases and 2 bases, in that order; junction bases with no gene match: 10. The germline V gene has CDR1 MGHDK and CDR2 SYGVNS. The CDR3 is CASGGRTGLNYGYTF. In DNA form, the CDR3 reads TGTGCCAGCGGGGGGCGGACAGGGCTCAACTATGGCTACACCTTC.

The chain couples TRBV3-1 to TRBJ1-2, with D possibly matching TRBD1 (5 bases). CDR1 and CDR2 (germline): LGHDT, YNNKEL (reference sequence). This CDR3 is built from 16 residues. The ends were cut back, 5 bases at V and 1 base at J, with 17 bases in the middle. The CDR3 here is CASSDDTKGYNYGYTF. The CDR3 region has the DNA TGTGCCAGCAGCGATGATACGAAGGGGTATAACTATGGCTACACCTTC. Variable domain in full (rest from reference TRBV3-1 and TRBJ1-2): DTAVSQTPKYLVTQMGNDKSIKCEQNLGHDTMYWYKQDSKKFLKIMFSYNNKELIINETVPNRFSPKSPDKAHLNLHINSLELGDSAVYFCASSDDTKGYNYGYTFGSGTRLTVV.

The rearrangement links TRBV4-1 to TRBJ2-1, with D perhaps matching TRBD2 (6 bases). Trimming left V 5 bases short and J 6 bases short, with 17 bases between. This CDR3 spans 15 amino acids. The germline V gene has CDR1 MGHRA and CDR2 YSYEKL. CDR3 region: CASSTPGSPTNEQFF. The CDR3 coding sequence is TGCGCCAGCAGCACCCCCGGGAGCCCGACCAATGAGCAGTTCTTC.

The V call is TRBV4-3, the J call TRBJ1-1; unclear D gene. Germline V lookup: CDR1 LGHNA, CDR2 YSLEER. This CDR3 comprises 14 residues. Between the trimmed V and J ends, which lost 0 bases and 4 bases, there was a span of 9 bases. CDR3 DNA: TGCGCCAGCAGCCAAGATAGGGTTTCCACTGAAGCTTTCTTT. Its protein is CASSQDRVSTEAFF.

The J gene is TRBJ2-7, the V gene TRBV27; D assignment may be TRBD1 or TRBD2 (6 bases each). TRBJ2-4 matches the DNA end more closely, so the J call is doubtful. This CDR3 spans 16 amino acids. CDR1 and CDR2 from the germline V gene are MNHEY and SMNVEV (reference sequence). This CDR3 is CASSPETTGAGNIQYF. CDR3 coding DNA: TGTGCCAGCAGTCCAGAGACGACAGGAGCGGGAAACATTCAGTACTTC.

J is TRBJ1-1 and V is TRBV29-1; 7 bases are a match to TRBD1. CDR1 and CDR2 (germline): SQVTM, ANQGSEA. Unmatched junction bases numbered 9, after V lost 5 bases and J lost 0 bases. This CDR3 comprises 15 residues. The CDR3 nucleotides are TGCAGCGTTAATCGGCGGACAGGTTTGAACACTGAAGCTTTCTTT. Translating gives CSVNRRTGLNTEAFF.

This clonotype showed up just a few times. J is TRBJ2-7 and V is TRBV7-9; no firm D call. This CDR3 has 13 residues. CDR1 and CDR2 (germline): SEHNR, FQNEAQ (reference sequence). V lost 7 bases to trimming and J lost 7 bases, with 17 bases between them. CDR3 region: CASTIGGQVEQYF. The DNA of the CDR3 is TGTGCCAGCACCATAGGTGGGCAGGTTGAGCAGTACTTC.

The chain has TRBV4-3 and TRBJ2-1, with a weak D call TRBD2 (5 bases). The CDR3 contains 15 residues. CDR1 is LGHNA, CDR2 YSLEER, per germline. The V gene lost 1 base and the J gene lost 9 bases, with 16 bases spanning the gap. The CDR3 DNA follows: TGCGCCAGCAGCCAAGTGGCTAGCCTTTCGCGTGAGCAGTTCTTC. Protein sequence: CASSQVASLSREQFF.

The genes are TRBV4-2 and TRBJ1-1; a weak D match, TRBD1 (6 bases). The V gene lost 0 bases and the J gene lost 3 bases, with 11 bases spanning the gap. This CDR3 comprises 15 residues. From germline, CDR1 is LGHNA and CDR2 YNFKEQ. CDR3 bases: TGTGCCAGCAGCCAAGAATCAACAGGGCACACTGAAGCTTTCTTT. Its protein is CASSQESTGHTEAFF.

The chain recombines TRBV29-1 with TRBJ2-1; TRBD2 matches 12 bases. The better agreement between TRBJ2-7 and the DNA end casts doubt on the J call. Germline V gives CDR1 SQVTM, CDR2 ANQGSEA. The CDR3 runs to 13 residues. The DNA for the CDR3 is TGCAGCGCTAGCGGGAGGGGGCACAATGAGCAGTACTTC. Encoded protein: CSASGRGHNEQYF.

This chain links TRBV5-4 with TRBJ2-3; D unclear. CDR1 is SGHNT, CDR2 YYREEE, per germline (reference sequence). This CDR3 has 17 amino acids. Trimming pared 6 bases from V and 0 bases from J, leaving 20 bases between. The chain's CDR3 is CASNQGDSRVSTDTQYF. The CDR3 DNA follows: TGTGCCAGCAATCAAGGTGACTCAAGAGTTAGCACAGATACGCAGTATTTT.

The J gene is TRBJ2-1, the V gene TRBV29-1; D is possibly TRBD1 (5 bases). With 4 bases removed from V and 7 bases from J, the gap between germline ends came to 11 bases. Looked up from germline, CDR1 is SQVTM and CDR2 is ANQGSEA. There are 12 residues in the CDR3. The CDR3 loop reads CSVVLGVNEQFF. Here the CDR3 DNA reads TGCAGCGTTGTCTTAGGGGTGAATGAGCAGTTCTTC.

This chain links TRBV29-1 with TRBJ2-5, with 7 bases fitting TRBD2. CDR3 length: 13 residues. CDR1 is SQVTM, CDR2 ANQGSEA, per germline. V was pared by 4 bases and J by 2 bases, with 4 bases of the junction left unmatched. Here the CDR3 DNA reads TGCAGCGTTGGGACTAGGCCTCAAGAGACCCAGTACTTC. Translated, it gives CSVGTRPQETQYF. The whole variable domain, filled in from reference TRBV29-1 and TRBJ2-5, reads SAVISQKPSRDICQRGTSLTIQCQVDSQVTMMFWYRQQPGQSLTLIATANQGSEATYESGFVIDKFPISRPNLTFSTLTVSNMSPEDSSIYLCSVGTRPQETQYFGPGTRLLVL.

This clonotype has a handful of counts. The genes are TRBV29-1 and TRBJ2-3; 7 nucleotides align to TRBD1. J lost 3 bases, V lost 8 bases, and 5 bases had no gene match. The germline V gene has CDR1 SQVTM and CDR2 ANQGSEA. The CDR3 has 12 amino acids. Written as DNA, the CDR3 is TGCAGCACTGACAGGGTTACAGATACGCAGTATTTT. This sequence encodes CSTDRVTDTQYF.

In this sample, this clonotype turned up a few times. The gene calls are TRBV24-1 and TRBJ2-1, with 11 bases that match TRBD1. The trim removed 8 bases at V and 7 bases at J, leaving 6 bases unmatched. The germline gives CDR1 KGHDR, CDR2 SFDVKD. The CDR3 totals 14 residues. CDR3 in amino acids: CATNRGQGGNEQFF. The CDR3 DNA sequence: TGTGCCACCAACCGGGGACAGGGGGGGAATGAGCAGTTCTTC.

The sample holds many counts of this clonotype. The J gene is TRBJ2-1, the V gene TRBV7-2; the match to TRBD2 covers 11 bases. The CDR3 length is 16 residues. Germline V gives CDR1 SGHTA, CDR2 FQGNSA. Germline trimming cut 6 bases from V and 3 bases from J; bases unmatched to any gene: 7. The CDR3 here is CASRWTSGSIYNEQFF. For the CDR3, the DNA is TGTGCCAGCAGATGGACTAGCGGGTCCATCTACAATGAGCAGTTCTTC.

The V and J genes are TRBV12-3 or TRBV12-4 and TRBJ2-4; TRBD2 agrees at 13 bases. There are 15 residues in the CDR3. V trimming: 5 bases; J trimming: 13 bases; junction bases outside the gene matches: 11. CDR3 region: CASSPGLAGDPRQYF. CDR3 nucleotide sequence: TGTGCCAGCAGTCCAGGACTAGCGGGAGACCCTCGGCAGTACTTC.

This clonotype appeared a single time. The chain employs TRBV3-1 and TRBJ2-7; D is unclear. CDR1 and CDR2 (germline): LGHDT, YNNKEL (reference sequence). Trimming shortened V by 0 bases and J by 0 bases, and 15 bases separated the two germline ends. There are 17 residues in the CDR3. The CDR3 sequence is CASSQDPGTRPSYEQYF. The CDR3 region has the DNA TGTGCCAGCAGCCAAGATCCGGGCACCCGGCCCTCCTACGAGCAGTACTTC.

This clonotype was found many times. The chain joins TRBV20-1 to TRBJ2-7; D might be TRBD1 or TRBD2, each matching 5 bases. Germline V gives CDR1 DFQATT, CDR2 SNEGSKA (reference sequence). Trimming removed 6 bases at V and 2 bases at J, with 14 bases between. There are 13 residues in the CDR3. The CDR3: CSATGPDPYEQYF. The CDR3 DNA is TGCAGTGCCACGGGACCGGACCCCTACGAGCAGTACTTC.

The gene calls are TRBV29-1 and TRBJ1-5, with no clear D. Trimming stripped 6 bases from V and 3 bases from J, with 12 bases between. The CDR3 length is 13 residues. CDR1 is SQVTM, CDR2 ANQGSEA, per germline. CDR3 nucleotide sequence: TGCAGCGTCTACGACGGAAACAATCAGCCCCAGCATTTT. Encoded protein: CSVYDGNNQPQHF.

The chain is built from TRBV20-1 and TRBJ2-3, with a possible D match to TRBD2 (6 bases). This CDR3 is built from 14 residues. The germline gives CDR1 DFQATT, CDR2 SNEGSKA (reference sequence). With 3 bases removed from V and 2 bases from J, the gap between germline ends came to 12 bases. The CDR3 is CSARGGLSTDTQYF. CDR3 DNA sequence: TGCAGTGCTAGGGGAGGACTATCCACAGATACGCAGTATTTT.

The chain joins TRBV6-1 to TRBJ2-2; no clear D gene. The CDR3 sequence is 14 residues long. Trimming stripped 1 base from V and 3 bases from J, with 6 bases between. CDR1 and CDR2 (germline): MNHNS, SASEGT. The CDR3, as DNA: TGTGCCAGCAGTGAAGGGGCGGACACCGGGGAGCTGTTTTTT. Residues: CASSEGADTGELFF.

This chain links TRBV29-1 with TRBJ2-1, with TRBD2 identical over 12 bases. The length of the CDR3 is 17 residues. The V and J ends lost 3 bases and 2 bases, in that order; junction bases with no gene match: 8. The germline gives CDR1 SQVTM, CDR2 ANQGSEA. The CDR3 DNA sequence: TGCAGCGTTGAGGCTAGCGGGAGGGGGTCTGCCTACAATGAGCAGTTCTTC. Protein product: CSVEASGRGSAYNEQFF.

The genes are TRBV28 and TRBJ2-1; 8 nucleotides match TRBD2. Germline V CDR1 and CDR2: MDHEN, SYDVKM. The CDR3 covers 16 residues. Unmatched junction bases numbered 18, after V lost 10 bases and J lost 7 bases. CDR3 in DNA: TGTGCCACCATGAGGGGCGGTCCGCGGGGGGTTAATGAGCAGTTCTTC. It specifies CATMRGGPRGVNEQFF.